The clone carrying this TCR beta chain has ten or more counts. What it binds is unknown. RNA transcripts provided the source from which TCR beta CDR3 regions were amplified. An initial round of RT-PCR targeting the TCR CDR3 relied on the HTBI primer set. One entry per CDR3 protein, called by TCRdb with MiXCR from the multiplex PCR reads. In the table there are approximately 48,000 distinct CDR3 sequences, around 49% of which are singletons. This specimen comes from a study of T cells in Graves' hyperthyroidism and ophthalmopathy. Overall study findings and caveats: Appearing also in blood were most of the thyroid clonotypes expanded above 0.001. The model anticipated ophthalmopathy a median approximately six months pre-onset.

Trimming took off 1 base at V and 5 bases at J, with 8 bases between the two ends. CDR3 length: 13 amino acids. Germline assignment: CDR1 WSHSY and CDR2 SAAADI. The chain uses TRBV10-2 and TRBJ1-2; no reliable D call. This clonotype was sampled from a woman between 45 and 65 years old with Graves' hyperthyroidism. Material for sequencing was peripheral blood or thyroid tissue (not recorded which). The CDR3 spells CASSEFEGYGYTF. The CDR3 bases are TGCGCCAGCAGTGAGTTCGAGGGTTATGGCTACACCTTC.